A selection of T cell receptor beta chains follows, all from one sample in a study. TCRdb reprocessed the 5' RACE reads via MiXCR and lists one record per CDR3 protein. Found here are around 50,000 distinct CDR3 sequences, 28% of them singletons; the top ten hold 3% to 3.5%. Input material: tumor-infiltrating memory CD4+ T cells sorted from the breast tumor. The source is a female donor with breast cancer. Both conserved end residues are part of each CDR3. The D gene is left open where the match is weak. Clone size is shown for a subset of rows, as once, few, many or a class of expanded clone.

-	TRBV5-1	TRBJ2-1	TRBD2	TGCGCCAGCTCCCTCCTGGGGGGGTACAATGAGCAGTTCTTC	CASSLLGGYNEQFF
-	TRBV10-1	TRBJ1-2	-	TGCGCCAGCAGTGTTCAACAGGACGGCGGCTACACCTTC	CASSVQQDGGYTF
few	TRBV2	TRBJ1-5	-	TGTGCCAGCAGGGGGGATAGCAATCAGCCCCAGCATTTT	CASRGDSNQPQHF
-	TRBV6-5	TRBJ2-3	TRBD2	TGTGCCAGCGTCCGAAAAACTAGCGGGAGGCGGGCAGATACGCAGTATTTT	CASVRKTSGRRADTQYF
many	TRBV5-1	TRBJ2-1	-	TGCGCCAGCAGCGAGACTAGTTGGGAGCAGTTCTTC	CASSETSWEQFF
-	TRBV12-3/TRBV12-4	TRBJ1-5	-	TGTGCCAGCAGTTTTTCTCAGGGCAATCAGCCCCAGCATTTT	CASSFSQGNQPQHF
few	TRBV20-1	TRBJ1-1	-	TGCAGTGCTAGAGACGCGAGGGGCACTGAAGCTTTCTTT	CSARDARGTEAFF
-	TRBV2	TRBJ2-4	-	TGTGCCAGCAGGGTTTTAGCCAAAAACATTCAGTACTTC	CASRVLAKNIQYF
few	TRBV7-2	TRBJ2-7	TRBD1	TGTGCCAGCAGCCAGCGTCGGGACAGCTACGAGCAGTACTTC	CASSQRRDSYEQYF
many	TRBV7-2	TRBJ2-2	-	TGTGCCAGCAGCTTAAGCGGGCAGGGAAACACCGGGGAGCTGTTTTTT	CASSLSGQGNTGELFF
-	TRBV18	TRBJ1-5	TRBD1	TGTGCCAGCTCACCACGGACAGGCAGCAATCAGCCCCAGCATTTT	CASSPRTGSNQPQHF
few	TRBV7-9	TRBJ1-2	-	TGTGCCAGCAGCCAGGCGGTCGACTATGGCTACACCTTC	CASSQAVDYGYTF
-	TRBV20-1	TRBJ1-1	-	TGCAGTGCTAGAGATCGGCAGGCGAACACTGAAGCTTTCTTT	CSARDRQANTEAFF
-	TRBV4-2	TRBJ2-1	TRBD2	TGTGCCAGCAGCCAAAATACTCCGGGACTAGCGGGAAGGCAGTTCTTC	CASSQNTPGLAGRQFF
-	TRBV24-1	TRBJ2-1	-	TGTGCCACCAGTGATGGATCGGTGGTCAATGGTGAGCAGTTCTTC	CATSDGSVVNGEQFF
few	TRBV7-2	TRBJ2-3	-	TGTGCCAGCAGCTTAGTTGTGGGGGTTGCAGATACGCAGTATTTT	CASSLVVGVADTQYF
-	TRBV28	TRBJ1-4	-	TGTGCCAGCAGTCGTAGACAGGCATTTAACGAAAAACTGTTTTTT	CASSRRQAFNEKLFF
few	TRBV5-1	TRBJ2-5	TRBD1	TGCGCCAGCAGCCCCGGACAGGGGAGGAAGGCGACCCAGTACTTC	CASSPGQGRKATQYF
-	TRBV19	TRBJ1-5	-	TGTGCCAGCCGGGACGGTCAGGACTATCAGCCCCAGCATTTT	CASRDGQDYQPQHF
-	TRBV29-1	TRBJ2-7	TRBD2	TGCAGCGTCTACGGACTAGCGGGAGACTGGAACTACGAGCAGTACTTC	CSVYGLAGDWNYEQYF
many	TRBV5-1	TRBJ2-7	-	TGCGCCAGCAGCTTGGCCGGGTTTACCTACGAGCAGTACTTC	CASSLAGFTYEQYF
-	TRBV29-1	TRBJ1-1	-	TGCAGCGCCTTGACCCTGTCCTTCCTGAACACTGAAGCTTTCTTT	CSALTLSFLNTEAFF
-	TRBV9	TRBJ2-1	-	TGTGCCAGCAGCGTTTCCCAGCGTAAGCAGTTCTTC	CASSVSQRKQFF
-	TRBV20-1	TRBJ1-2	-	TGCAGTGCCCCTCCGAGGGGACGCCCCTCTGGCTATGGCTACACCTTC	CSAPPRGRPSGYGYTF
few	TRBV6-5	TRBJ1-2	-	TGTGCCAGCAGTTACTCGGGGTATGGCTACACCTTC	CASSYSGYGYTF
-	TRBV5-1	TRBJ1-5	-	TGCGCCAGCAGCGCCGACGGACAGCCCAATCAGCCCCAGCATTTT	CASSADGQPNQPQHF
few	TRBV20-1	TRBJ1-5	-	TGCAGTGCTGATATCCCCACAGGGCTTCAGCCCCAGCATTTT	CSADIPTGLQPQHF
-	TRBV28	TRBJ1-5	TRBD1	TGTGCCAGCAAAGGACAGGGTAGGGGTGCCGGTAATCAGCCCCAGCATTTT	CASKGQGRGAGNQPQHF
few	TRBV29-1	TRBJ1-1	-	TGCAGCGCGGGATTTGGGGAGCTCGAGGCTTTCTTT	CSAGFGELEAFF
-	TRBV5-5	TRBJ1-1	-	TGTGCAAGCAGCTTGAGGCCGACAGCCCACACTGAAGCTTTCTTT	CASSLRPTAHTEAFF
-	TRBV14	TRBJ2-1	-	TGTGCCAGCAGCCTGATGACAGTCGACGGTGAGCAGTTCTTC	CASSLMTVDGEQFF
few	TRBV20-1	TRBJ2-6	TRBD1	TGCAGTGCTAGAGCAGGGGGCTCTGGGGCCAACGTCCTGACTTTC	CSARAGGSGANVLTF
few	TRBV7-9	TRBJ2-7	-	TGTGCCAGCACCTTCGGGGGAGATTCCTACGAGCAGTACTTC	CASTFGGDSYEQYF
-	TRBV6-1	TRBJ2-5	-	TGTGCCAGCTGTGAAGCGCAAGGACTCCAAGAGACCCAGTACTTC	CASCEAQGLQETQYF
few	TRBV5-1	TRBJ2-5	-	TGCGCCAGCAGCTTGTTGCCGCAGAAAGAGACCCAGTACTTC	CASSLLPQKETQYF
few	TRBV6-5	TRBJ1-4	-	TGTGCCAGCAGTTATACGGGACTGCGGGAGGAAAAACTGTTTTTT	CASSYTGLREEKLFF
-	TRBV6-5	TRBJ2-7	-	TGTGCCAGCAGTTACTCGAACGAGCAGTACTTC	CASSYSNEQYF
-	TRBV5-1	TRBJ1-1	-	TGCGCCAGCAGCTTGGACCGGGCGGACACTGAAGCTTTCTTT	CASSLDRADTEAFF
few	TRBV15	TRBJ2-2	-	TGTGCCACCAGCCTCGACACCTGGGGCACCGGGGAGCTGTTTTTT	CATSLDTWGTGELFF
-	TRBV9	TRBJ1-3	-	TGTGCCAGCAGCGCTCGGACGGAACAAGCTGGAAACACCATATATTTT	CASSARTEQAGNTIYF
-	TRBV7-2	TRBJ2-1	-	TGTGCCAGCCGCTTAGTAATGGCTGACAGCAGTGAGCAGTTCTTC	CASRLVMADSSEQFF
few	TRBV7-9	TRBJ2-7	TRBD1	TGTGCCAGCAGCGAGGACAGGGCGAGGCACGAGCAGTACTTC	CASSEDRARHEQYF
few	TRBV9	TRBJ2-5	-	TGTGCCAGCAGCGTAGATGAAGAGACCCAGTACTTC	CASSVDEETQYF
-	TRBV2	TRBJ1-1	-	TGTGCCAGCAGTGTCCAGCTGAACACTGAAGCTTTCTTT	CASSVQLNTEAFF
-	TRBV7-9	TRBJ1-1	TRBD1	TGTGCCAGCAGCCCCGCAGGGGGCACTGAAGCTTTCTTT	CASSPAGGTEAFF
many	TRBV7-8	TRBJ1-1	TRBD1	TGTGCCAGCAGCCGGACAGGGAACACTGAAGCTTTCTTT	CASSRTGNTEAFF
-	TRBV29-1	TRBJ1-2	-	TGCAGCGTCTCCGGGGCCAGGGAGGGGAATGGCTACACCTTC	CSVSGAREGNGYTF
medium-sized	TRBV5-1	TRBJ2-1	TRBD2	TGCGCCAGCAGCTTGGACGGGACTACATATGAGCAGTTCTTC	CASSLDGTTYEQFF
-	TRBV10-3	TRBJ1-1	-	TGTGCCATCAGTGAGGACTCCCGGACGAAAGCTTTCTTT	CAISEDSRTKAFF
many	TRBV5-5	TRBJ2-6	-	TGTGCCAGCAGCCCGAGAGGGATTCTACCTGGGGCCAACGTCCTGACTTTC	CASSPRGILPGANVLTF
once	TRBV20-1	TRBJ2-7	-	TGCAGTGCTGTGGACAGCTACGAGCAGTACTTC	CSAVDSYEQYF
-	TRBV6-2/TRBV6-3	TRBJ2-7	-	TGTGCCAGCAGTTCCCAGCGGACCTCCTACGAGCAGTACTTC	CASSSQRTSYEQYF
few	TRBV9	TRBJ1-1	-	TGTGCCAGCAGCGTCCAATCCAACACTGAAGCTTTCTTT	CASSVQSNTEAFF
once	TRBV19	TRBJ2-3	TRBD2	TGTGCCAGTAGTTCTCCCGGGACTAGCGGGACACGCACAGATACGCAGTATTTT	CASSSPGTSGTRTDTQYF
-	TRBV24-1	TRBJ2-7	TRBD2	TGTGCCACCAGTGACTCCGGACTAGCGGGTCCCGTCTACGAGCAGTACTTC	CATSDSGLAGPVYEQYF
few	TRBV7-2	TRBJ2-5	-	TGTGCCAGCAGCCCTCAGGGGGGAAGCGAGACCCAGTACTTC	CASSPQGGSETQYF
many	TRBV6-1	TRBJ1-6	-	TGTGCCAGCAGTGAACAGGGCAAAAATTCACCCCTCCACTTT	CASSEQGKNSPLHF
-	TRBV5-1	TRBJ2-1	-	TGCGCCAGCAGCCCAGGAAGGGGGTCCTACAATGAGCAGTTCTTC	CASSPGRGSYNEQFF
-	TRBV2	TRBJ1-5	-	TGTACCAACAGTGAGAGCCATCAGCCCCAGCATTTT	CTNSESHQPQHF